These 14 T cell receptor beta chains came from one sample sequenced in a study of tumor-infiltrating lymphocytes in primary liver carcinoma. Scientists recovered RNA and DNA together from around 20-30 mg of unsorted bulk tissue. A constant-region primer served to make TCR beta cDNA from roughly 460 ng total RNA. Three-round nested multiplex PCR performed with slightly modified ARM-PCR produced the TCR beta libraries. For roughly 10 cycles apiece, the opening two PCR rounds ran with TRBV1-TRBV30 forward primers and a C-beta reverse primer. From the multiplex PCR reads, TCRdb called clonotypes with MiXCR, one entry per CDR3 protein. The top ten clones hold about 19% of a sample with approximately 45,000 distinct CDR3 sequences, 65% to 85% of them seen once. Input material: liver tumor tissue from sampling region 2. As to subset: tumor region T2, inferior pole. These receptors all stem from a middle-aged man with primary liver carcinoma and hepatitis B virus infection.

Note on this clonotype: Germline and junction disagree at one end, which may indicate a read error. The V gene is TRBV29-1, the J gene TRBJ1-5; the D gene is possibly TRBD1 (6 bases). Germline CDR1 reads SQVTM; CDR2 reads ANQGSEA. The CDR3 spans 13 residues. CDR3 sequence reads: CIVVGQINQSQHF. In nucleotides, the CDR3 is TGCATCGTCGTCGGACAGATCAATCAGTCCCAGCATTTT.

At least ten counts were recorded for this clonotype. This chain uses TRBV7-9 with TRBJ2-7, with 7 bases identical to TRBD2. Trimming took 0 bases from V and 5 from J; bases not matched to a gene: 4. Germline assignment: CDR1 SEHNR and CDR2 FQNEAQ (reference sequence). CDR3 size: 14 residues. The CDR3 reads CASSLAGGSHEQYF. CDR3 nucleotides: TGTGCCAGCAGCTTAGCGGGAGGGTCCCACGAGCAGTACTTC.

This clonotype was counted many times. This chain connects TRBV7-8 to TRBJ1-4; D unclear. Germline-derived CDR1 and CDR2 are SGHVS and FQNEAQ. Trimming removed 6 bases at V and 2 bases at J, with 10 bases between. This CDR3 is built from 14 residues. The CDR3 loop is CASSRSTTNEKLFF. As DNA, the CDR3 is TGTGCCAGCAGTCGATCCACGACTAATGAAAAACTGTTTTTT. The complete variable domain, with remaining parts taken from reference TRBV7-8 and TRBJ1-4, reads GAGVSQSPRYKVAKRGQDVALRCDPISGHVSLFWYQQALGQGPEFLTYFQNEAQLDKSGLPSDRFFAERPEGSVSTLKIQRTQQEDSAVYLCASSRSTTNEKLFFGSGTQLSVL.

Within the sample, this clonotype is large. The J gene is TRBJ2-2, the V gene TRBV29-1; D gene ambiguous. Germline CDR1 is SQVTM and CDR2 is ANQGSEA. This CDR3 has 12 residues. Deletions cut 5 bases from V and 5 bases from J, with 9 bases between. In nucleotides, the CDR3 is TGCAGCGTTTTGGCAGGTACCGGGGAGCTGTTTTTT. It yields the protein CSVLAGTGELFF.

As to this clonotype: The missing conserved phenylalanine or tryptophan at the end of this CDR3 makes a read error likely. The rearrangement uses TRBV11-2 and TRBJ2-1; D may be TRBD1 (6 bases). The CDR3 is made up of 17 amino acids. From germline, CDR1 is SGHAT and CDR2 FQNNGV. CDR3 loop: CTSSLGNRASSYNEQFL. The CDR3 nucleotides read TGTACCAGCAGCTTAGGTAACAGGGCGAGCTCCTATAATGAGCAGTTCTTA.

V is TRBV5-1 and J is TRBJ2-1, with 8 bases matching TRBD2. The germline V gene has CDR1 SGHRS and CDR2 YFSETQ. The CDR3 runs to 15 residues. V shed 3 bases and J 6 bases; nucleotides not matched to a gene: 8. CDR3 residues: CASSSLTGGSNEQFF. CDR3 in DNA: TGCGCCAGCAGCTCTCTAACGGGAGGGTCCAATGAGCAGTTCTTC.

This clonotype was counted only a few times. This may be a read error: a much more frequent sequence differs by one nucleotide. The V and J genes are TRBV28 and TRBJ2-7; 7 bases are shared with TRBD1. CDR1 is MDHEN and CDR2 is SYDVKM in the germline V gene. CDR3 size: 14 residues. CDR3 sequence: CAGSLGQFAGEQYF. The CDR3 coding sequence is TGTGCCGGCAGCTTGGGACAGTTTGCTGGCGAGCAGTACTTC.

The chain recombines TRBV6-2 or TRBV6-3 with TRBJ2-2; 7 positions match TRBD1. The CDR3 extends over 19 amino acids. CDR1 is MNHEY and CDR2 is SVGEGT in the germline V gene. V lost 6 bases, J lost 8 bases, and 24 bases stayed unmatched. DNA for the CDR3: TGTGCCAGCAGAGCCGCGACCGGGACAGTCCACGTGAATACTGGGGAGCTGTTTTTT. This codes for CASRAATGTVHVNTGELFF.

To note about this clonotype: A read error is likely, as this CDR3 ends without the conserved phenylalanine or tryptophan. This chain links TRBV12-3 or TRBV12-4 with TRBJ1-1; D remains unclear. Deletions cut 6 bases from V and 4 bases from J, with 6 bases between. The length of the CDR3 is 11 residues. The DNA for the CDR3 is TGTGCCAGCAGCCCTGGCACTGAAGCTTTCCTT. Amino acids: CASSPGTEAFL.

Notes on this clonotype: One junction end does not reproduce the germline sequence, and a read error may be involved. The rearrangement uses TRBV5-1 and TRBJ2-6; 8 nucleotides align to TRBD2. Germline V gene sequence: CDR1 SGHRS, CDR2 YFSETQ. This CDR3 is built from 17 residues. The CDR3 DNA reads as TGCGCCAGCAGCCCCCGGGAGGGGAACTCTGGGGCCAGCGTCCTGACCTTC. Translating it yields CASSPREGNSGASVLTF.

As to this clonotype: A much more abundant neighbour one base away suggests this may be a read error. V and J are TRBV2 and TRBJ2-3, with D hard to call. In germline, CDR1 is SNHLY, CDR2 FYNNEI. The CDR3 sequence is 14 residues long. Written as DNA, the CDR3 is TGTGCCAGCAGTATACGGGTACCCACAGATATGCAGTATTTT. It encodes CASSIRVPTDMQYF.

This clonotype has at least ten counts. The rearrangement uses TRBV28 and TRBJ1-6; D is unclear. Trimming took 7 bases from V and 7 from J, leaving 11 bases between them. From germline, CDR1 is MDHEN and CDR2 SYDVKM. The CDR3 runs to 13 residues. CDR3 protein: CASTLSGNSPLHF. CDR3 nucleotide sequence: TGTGCCAGCACCCTTAGTGGGAATTCACCCCTCCACTTT.

As to this clonotype: A much more abundant neighbour one base away suggests this may be a read error. This chain connects TRBV2 to TRBJ2-7; no reliable D call. V lost 0 bases and J 9 bases, leaving 6 bases between the germline ends. Germline values: CDR1 SNHLY, CDR2 FYNNEI. The CDR3 sequence is 11 residues long. Here the CDR3 reads CASSEAGGQYF. CDR3 DNA: TGTGCCAGCAGTGAAGCGGGTGGGCAGTACTTC.

As regards this clonotype: Relative to the germline gene, one junction end is altered; a read error may explain this. The CDR3 DNA is TGTCCCAGCAGCTTAATCTCGAGTAGCGGGAGGCCCAGCTCCTACGAGCGGTACTTC. Its protein is CPSSLISSSGRPSSYERYF. The chain joins TRBV7-9 to TRBJ2-7, with 10 bases identical to TRBD2. Germline CDR1 is SEHNR and CDR2 is FQNEAQ (reference sequence). This CDR3 is built from 19 residues.